Listed here are 27 T cell receptor beta chains from one sample, sequenced in a study of T cell repertoires in cytomegalovirus infection. TCRdb passed the reads through MiXCR, listing each CDR3 protein once. The data show a few hundred thousand distinct CDR3 sequences, just under 30% seen once. The antigens for these receptors are not known. Material: cultured PBMCs, obtained from culture after CMV antigen stimulation. These TCRs come from a human donor in good health (CMV status not recorded). Some clones in this sample may be carry-over from other donors' samples.

This clonotype has only a few counts. The chain carries TRBV12-3 or TRBV12-4 and TRBJ1-4; 7 bases are shared with TRBD1. Trimming at V came to 2 bases and at J to 8 bases, leaving 17 bases not matched to a gene. The length of the CDR3 is 18 residues. The CDR3 coding sequence is TGTGCCAGCAGTTTAAACCCCGTGTCAGGGGGTGAATGGGAAAAACTGTTTTTT. Amino acids: CASSLNPVSGGEWEKLFF.

This clonotype was picked up many times. V gene TRBV6-1 combines with J gene TRBJ1-1, with a weak D call TRBD1 (6 bases). Deletions cut 2 bases from V and 10 bases from J, with 14 bases between. The CDR3 totals 13 residues. Germline CDR1 MNHNS, CDR2 SASEGT. CDR3 nucleotides: TGTGCCAGCAGTGAAAGGGGGGGGGATGGAGCTTTCTTT. This sequence encodes CASSERGGDGAFF.

This clonotype has only a few counts. This rearrangement joins TRBV11-2 to TRBJ2-5; 9 bases agree with TRBD2. Germline values: CDR1 SGHAT, CDR2 FQNNGV. This CDR3 has 11 residues. With 11 bases clipped from V and 7 bases from J, the junction kept 5 bases outside the gene matches. This chain's CDR3 is CAGGGAGTQYF. CDR3 DNA: TGTGCCGGCGGGGGGGCGGGGACCCAGTACTTC. The whole variable domain, remainder taken from reference TRBV11-2 and TRBJ2-5, is EAGVAQSPRYKIIEKRQSVAFWCNPISGHATLYWYQQILGQGPKLLIQFQNNGVVDDSQLPKDRFSAERLKGVDSTLKIQPAKLEDSAVYLCAGGGAGTQYFGPGTRLLVL.

The rearrangement joins TRBV24-1 to TRBJ2-1; 8 bases map to TRBD2. The junction had 1 base not matched to a gene; V was cut back by 4 bases and J by 3 bases. Germline V CDR1 and CDR2: KGHDR, SFDVKD. This CDR3 comprises 14 residues. CDR3 loop: CATSEAGDYNEQFF. The CDR3, as DNA: TGTGCCACCAGTGAAGCGGGAGACTACAATGAGCAGTTCTTC.

J is TRBJ1-2 and V is TRBV28; no definite D call. This CDR3 is built from 12 residues. V was cut by 8 bases and J by 2 bases, with 9 bases left in between. In germline, CDR1 is MDHEN, CDR2 SYDVKM. The DNA of the CDR3 is TGTGCCAGCCTCCGGCAGAACTATGGCTACACCTTC. This codes for CASLRQNYGYTF.

The chain carries TRBV27 and TRBJ1-6, with D hard to call. The CDR3 extends over 15 amino acids. CDR1 and CDR2 (germline): MNHEY, SMNVEV (reference sequence). V shed 5 bases and J shed 7 bases, with 15 bases lying between them. The CDR3 region is CASSPRTLGNSPLHF. CDR3 nucleotide sequence: TGTGCCAGCAGTCCTAGGACCCTAGGCAATTCACCCCTCCACTTT.

V is TRBV12-3 or TRBV12-4 and J is TRBJ2-2; D is unresolved. CDR3 length: 14 residues. Trimming left V 1 base short and J 6 bases short, with 9 bases between. This CDR3 is CASSLEHDPGELFF. The CDR3, as DNA: TGTGCCAGCAGTTTAGAGCACGACCCCGGGGAGCTGTTTTTT.

The CDR3 nucleotides are TGTGCCGTCCATTCCGGGACAGGGCCCACTGAAGCTTTCTTT. Encoded protein: CAVHSGTGPTEAFF. J is TRBJ1-1 and V is TRBV7-9; 9 bases map to TRBD1. With V trimmed by 11 bases and J by 4 bases, 11 bases remained unmatched. The germline V gene has CDR1 SEHNR and CDR2 FQNEAQ (reference sequence). CDR3 size: 14 residues.

This clonotype turned up a few times. The chain employs TRBV6-5 and TRBJ2-7; a weak D match, TRBD1 (6 bases). Germline loops: CDR1 MNHEY, CDR2 SVGAGI. The CDR3 spans 11 residues. V was pared by 6 bases and J by 6 bases, with 9 bases between. CDR3 sequence: CASRGAGEQYF. The CDR3 DNA is TGTGCCAGCAGGGGGGCTGGCGAGCAGTACTTC.

This chain links TRBV7-3 with TRBJ1-1, with TRBD1 matching 7 bases. The CDR3 runs to 15 residues. V dropped 3 bases and J dropped 4; count of bases not matched to a gene: 8. The germline CDR1 and CDR2 sequences are SGHTA and FQGTGA. The CDR3 reads CASSFQGGASTEAFF. CDR3 nucleotide sequence: TGTGCCAGCAGCTTCCAGGGGGGGGCAAGCACTGAAGCTTTCTTT.

This CDR3 reads CASSSQGEDIQYF. The DNA for the CDR3 is TGTGCCAGTAGTTCCCAGGGTGAGGACATTCAGTACTTC. The chain employs TRBV19 and TRBJ2-4; D may be TRBD1 (5 bases). V lost 5 bases to trimming and J lost 8 bases, with 13 bases between them. This CDR3 spans 13 amino acids. The V gene's germline CDR1 is LNHDA and CDR2 SQIVND (reference sequence). Filled out from reference TRBV19 and TRBJ2-4, the complete variable domain reads DGGITQSPKYLFRKEGQNVTLSCEQNLNHDAMYWYRQDPGQGLRLIYYSQIVNDFQKGDIAEGYSVSREKKESFPLTVTSAQKNPTAFYLCASSSQGEDIQYFGAGTRLSVL.

This clonotype was counted a few times. The chain recombines TRBV7-6 with TRBJ1-1; TRBD1 might be the D (5 bases). The CDR3 covers 13 residues. Trimming left V 5 bases short and J 3 bases short, with 10 bases between. Germline V gene sequence: CDR1 SGHVS, CDR2 FNYEAQ. This CDR3 reads CASSPGGDTEAFF. The CDR3, as DNA: TGTGCCAGCAGCCCGGGAGGGGACACTGAAGCTTTCTTT.

This chain connects TRBV28 to TRBJ2-2, with 7 bases fitting TRBD1. The CDR3 runs to 15 residues. Losses at the gene ends were 6 bases for V and 1 base for J; bases not matched to a gene: 5. Germline CDR1 is MDHEN and CDR2 is SYDVKM. The CDR3 spells CASRSGQMNTGELFF. DNA for the CDR3: TGTGCCAGCAGGTCGGGACAGATGAACACCGGGGAGCTGTTTTTT.

This clonotype was counted ten times or more. V and J are TRBV7-2 and TRBJ2-1; 7 bases map to TRBD2. This CDR3 has 14 amino acids. Per the germline V gene, CDR1 is SGHTA and CDR2 is FQGNSA. V was clipped by 6 bases and J by 2 bases; unmatched bases: 4. CDR3 sequence reads: CASSTGGTYNEQFF. The CDR3 DNA sequence: TGTGCCAGCAGTACCGGGGGGACCTACAATGAGCAGTTCTTC.

Ten or more counts support this clonotype. The J gene is TRBJ2-1, the V gene TRBV19; 9 bases align to TRBD1. In germline, CDR1 is LNHDA, CDR2 SQIVND (reference sequence). V lost 7 bases and J lost 5; bases outside the gene matches: 6. The length of the CDR3 is 14 residues. Here the CDR3 reads CASTRTGENNEQFF. CDR3 DNA: TGTGCCAGTACCCGGACAGGGGAAAACAATGAGCAGTTCTTC.

This clonotype was detected many times. The genes are TRBV20-1 and TRBJ2-4; D may be TRBD2 (6 bases). V was cut by 6 bases and J by 7 bases, with 13 bases left in between. The CDR3 length is 12 residues. Germline assignment: CDR1 DFQATT and CDR2 SNEGSKA (reference sequence). The CDR3, as DNA: TGCAGTGCGGTTGGGGGGAGCAACATTCAGTACTTC. It codes for CSAVGGSNIQYF.

Only one count was recorded for this clonotype. V and J are TRBV5-6 and TRBJ2-3; 7 nucleotides line up with TRBD2. V dropped 0 bases and J dropped 4; count of bases not matched to a gene: 5. CDR3 length: 15 residues. From germline, CDR1 is SGHDT and CDR2 YYEEEE. The CDR3 spells CASSLEGLGADTQYF. Here the CDR3 DNA reads TGTGCCAGCAGCTTGGAAGGACTAGGAGCAGATACGCAGTATTTT.

CDR3 bases: TGTGCCAGCAGCCAAGACTCGAACACCGGGGAGCTGTTTTTT. It yields the protein CASSQDSNTGELFF. The chain links TRBV3-1 to TRBJ2-2; D gene ambiguous. CDR1 is LGHDT and CDR2 is YNNKEL in the germline V gene (reference sequence). This CDR3 has 14 amino acids. Trimming removed 0 bases at V and 0 bases at J, with 2 bases between.

The rearrangement uses TRBV28 and TRBJ1-6; perhaps TRBD1 as D (5 bases). V was clipped by 5 bases and J by 11 bases, with 19 bases between them. Germline V lookup: CDR1 MDHEN, CDR2 SYDVKM. The CDR3 is made up of 15 amino acids. CDR3 in DNA: TGTGCCAGCAGTAGCCGCTCGGGGGGGAATCCACCCCTCCACTTT. Protein product: CASSSRSGGNPPLHF.

This chain connects TRBV28 to TRBJ2-3; TRBD2 matches at 11 bases. Per the germline V gene, CDR1 is MDHEN and CDR2 is SYDVKM. The CDR3 has 18 amino acids. Unmatched junction bases numbered 10, after V lost 1 base and J lost 4 bases. The CDR3 reads CASSLLATSGGGADTQYF. CDR3 coding DNA: TGTGCCAGCAGTTTATTAGCCACTAGCGGGGGTGGCGCAGATACGCAGTATTTT.

The chain links TRBV28 to TRBJ2-7; 14 bases line up with TRBD2. With 6 bases clipped from V and 2 bases from J, the junction kept 9 bases outside the gene matches. This CDR3 has 17 amino acids. CDR1 and CDR2 from the germline V gene are MDHEN and SYDVKM. The chain's CDR3 is CASSLGLAGGNPYEQYF. The CDR3 DNA is TGTGCCAGCAGCTTAGGACTAGCGGGAGGCAATCCCTACGAGCAGTACTTC.

The V and J genes are TRBV6-5 and TRBJ1-1, with 8 bases identical to TRBD1. The trim removed 2 bases at V and 4 bases at J, leaving 3 bases unmatched. Germline loops: CDR1 MNHEY, CDR2 SVGAGI. The CDR3 is made up of 14 amino acids. This CDR3 is CASSYGQGVTEAFF. The CDR3 region has the DNA TGTGCCAGCAGTTACGGACAGGGTGTCACTGAAGCTTTCTTT.

The V gene is TRBV9, the J gene TRBJ1-2; the D gene is possibly TRBD1 (5 bases). Between the trimmed V and J ends, which lost 2 bases and 3 bases, there was a span of 8 bases. The germline gives CDR1 SGDLS, CDR2 YYNGEE. The length of the CDR3 is 13 residues. The CDR3 DNA is TGTGCCAGCAGCGTCTGGGGGGACTATGGCTACACCTTC. Residues: CASSVWGDYGYTF.

This clonotype was found a few times. V and J are TRBV20-1 and TRBJ1-2, with a weak D call TRBD1 (6 bases). This CDR3 spans 12 amino acids. Germline CDR1 is DFQATT and CDR2 is SNEGSKA (reference sequence). V was pared by 6 bases and J by 2 bases, with 10 bases between. The CDR3 DNA is TGCAGTGCCCCCGGACAGAACTATGGCTACACCTTC. Its translation: CSAPGQNYGYTF.

The genes are TRBV7-8 and TRBJ2-7; D is perhaps TRBD2 (6 bases). Germline CDR1 is SGHVS and CDR2 is FQNEAQ. CDR3 length: 15 residues. V dropped 5 bases and J dropped 7 bases, with 21 bases sitting between them. The CDR3 region has the DNA TGTGCCAGCAGCCCTACGGTCGCGGGGAACTGGGAGCAGTACTTC. It encodes CASSPTVAGNWEQYF.

This sequence joins TRBV5-6 and TRBJ2-1; TRBD1 matches 7 bases. The ends lost 6 bases at V and 3 bases at J; junction bases unmatched: 9. Germline loops: CDR1 SGHDT, CDR2 YYEEEE. The CDR3 has 15 residues. The CDR3 region is CASTQGDMGYNEQFF. The CDR3 nucleotides are TGTGCCAGCACCCAGGGGGACATGGGCTACAATGAGCAGTTCTTC.

The chain uses TRBV20-1 and TRBJ2-2; no firm D call. Trimming removed 3 bases from V and 0 bases from J, with 2 bases in between. The V gene's germline CDR1 is DFQATT and CDR2 SNEGSKA (reference sequence). The CDR3 is 12 amino acids. The CDR3 coding sequence is TGCAGTGCTAGGTCGAACACCGGGGAGCTGTTTTTT. It is translated as CSARSNTGELFF.